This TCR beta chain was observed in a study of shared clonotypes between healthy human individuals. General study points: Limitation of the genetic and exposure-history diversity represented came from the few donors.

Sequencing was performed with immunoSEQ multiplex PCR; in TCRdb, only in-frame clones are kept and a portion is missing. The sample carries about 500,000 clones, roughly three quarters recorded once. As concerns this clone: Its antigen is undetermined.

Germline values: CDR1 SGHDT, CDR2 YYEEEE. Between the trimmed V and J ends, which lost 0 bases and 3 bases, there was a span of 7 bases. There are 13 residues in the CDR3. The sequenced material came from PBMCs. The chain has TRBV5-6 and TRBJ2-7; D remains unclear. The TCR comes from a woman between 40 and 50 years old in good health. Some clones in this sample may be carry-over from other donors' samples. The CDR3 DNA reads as TGTGCCAGCAGCTTGGGTCCCGGCTACGAGCAGTACTTC. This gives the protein CASSLGPGYEQYF.